Below, 14 T cell receptor beta chains from the same sample are listed, as sequenced in a study of blood T cell repertoires in COVID-19 (dated by TCRdb to about 2020). Library method: the immunoSEQ multiplex PCR assay. Sourced from immuneACCESS, this table was stored by TCRdb with only in-frame sequences that have V and J called. A share of the clones is absent; for the studies checked, an unresolved V gene accounts for under half, and the remainder has no known explanation. The sample table records some 74,000 clones; approximately 83% of these occur just once. Of the sample, approximately 40% is held by the ten largest clones. The specimen sequenced was peripheral blood. The receptors derive from a man aged 80 or over with acute or convalescent COVID-19.

The chain recombines TRBV19 with TRBJ1-1, with D hard to call. The CDR3 has 14 amino acids. Trimming left V 0 bases short and J 3 bases short, with 8 bases between. CDR1 and CDR2 from the germline V gene are LNHDA and SQIVND (reference sequence). The CDR3 spells CASSIDPRDTEAFF. The CDR3 DNA reads TGTGCCAGTAGTATAGATCCGAGGGACACTGAAGCTTTCTTT.

The CDR3 DNA sequence: TGCGCCAGCAGCCACGCTAGCGGGGGGCTGGGCACAGATACGCAGTATTTT. It yields the protein CASSHASGGLGTDTQYF. The chain has TRBV4-1 and TRBJ2-3, with TRBD2 matching 11 bases. Trimming removed 3 bases from V and 1 base from J; junction bases left unmatched: 6. CDR1 MGHRA and CDR2 YSYEKL come from the germline V gene. The CDR3 covers 17 residues.

This clone was counted only a few times. The chain uses TRBV5-6 and TRBJ2-1; TRBD2 is a possible D gene (6 bases). Germline CDR1 is SGHDT and CDR2 is YYEEEE. The CDR3 length is 15 residues. V was shortened by 3 bases and J by 0 bases, with 10 bases between the two germline ends. The CDR3 protein is CASSSGGSSYNEQFF. CDR3 DNA sequence: TGTGCCAGCAGCTCTGGAGGGAGCTCCTACAATGAGCAGTTCTTC.

The rearrangement joins TRBV4-1 to TRBJ2-1, with 7 bases identical to TRBD1. The CDR3 is made up of 17 amino acids. V dropped 0 bases and J dropped 0; count of bases not matched to a gene: 5. Germline values: CDR1 MGHRA, CDR2 YSYEKL. CDR3 DNA: TGCGCCAGCAGCCAAGAATGGGGACAGAGCTCCTACAATGAGCAGTTCTTC. Translation: CASSQEWGQSSYNEQFF.

The chain links TRBV27 to TRBJ1-4, with 8 bases fitting TRBD1. Germline V gene sequence: CDR1 MNHEY, CDR2 SMNVEV (reference sequence). V lost 6 bases to trimming and J lost 7 bases; unmatched junction nucleotides: 7. The CDR3 sequence is 14 residues long. As DNA, the CDR3 is TGTGCCAGCAGCATACAGGGGGGCCCTGAAAAACTGTTTTTT. Translated, it gives CASSIQGGPEKLFF.

The chain links TRBV7-2 to TRBJ1-5; TRBD1 agrees at 7 bases. The CDR3 has 15 amino acids. Germline loops: CDR1 SGHTA, CDR2 FQGNSA. V shed 2 bases, J shed 6 bases, and the junction held 7 bases outside the gene matches. The CDR3 DNA sequence: TGTGCCAGCAGCTTAACAAGGGGGCCGGGTCAGCCCCAGCATTTT. This encodes CASSLTRGPGQPQHF. Complete variable domain (other parts from reference TRBV7-2 and TRBJ1-5): GAGVSQSPSNKVTEKGKDVELRCDPISGHTALYWYRQSLGQGLEFLIYFQGNSAPDKSGLPSDRFSAERTGGSVSTLTIQRTQQEDSAVYLCASSLTRGPGQPQHFGDGTRLSIL.

The chain uses TRBV6-6 and TRBJ2-7; perhaps TRBD1 as D (5 bases). Germline V CDR1 and CDR2: MNHNY, SVGAGI (reference sequence). The CDR3 contains 13 residues. V dropped 6 bases and J dropped 7 bases, with 16 bases sitting between them. CDR3 loop: CASRLGQGSEQYF. CDR3 DNA: TGTGCCAGCAGACTCGGACAAGGCTCTGAGCAGTACTTC.

The V call is TRBV7-2, the J call TRBJ2-3; 9 bases line up with TRBD1. Losses at the gene ends were 8 bases for V and 0 bases for J; bases not matched to a gene: 9. CDR3 size: 16 residues. The germline V gene encodes CDR1 SGHTA and CDR2 FQGNSA. The CDR3 region is CASRTGGTSSTDTQYF. The CDR3 nucleotides read TGTGCCAGCCGCACAGGGGGCACGTCTAGCACAGATACGCAGTATTTT.

The V call is TRBV7-6, the J call TRBJ1-6; maybe TRBD1 (6 bases). The germline V and J ends were trimmed by 5 bases and 7 bases, with 15 bases remaining between them. Germline V gene data show CDR1 as SGHVS and CDR2 as FNYEAQ. The CDR3 has 15 amino acids. CDR3 DNA: TGTGCCAGCAGCCGTAGCAGGGGAGAAAATTCACCCCTCCACTTT. Its protein is CASSRSRGENSPLHF.

The sample holds many counts of this clone. The genes are TRBV5-5 and TRBJ2-1; possibly TRBD1 for D (5 bases). Trimming left V 2 bases short and J 8 bases short, with 23 bases between. In germline, CDR1 is SGHKS, CDR2 YYEKEE (reference sequence). This CDR3 comprises 17 residues. CDR3 region: CASSFSDTRYRPDEQFF. The DNA of the CDR3 is TGTGCCAGCAGCTTTTCGGACACCCGTTATCGACCAGATGAGCAGTTCTTC.

The chain joins TRBV7-8 to TRBJ1-1, with 7 positions matching TRBD1. V lost 5 bases, J lost 1 base, and 10 bases stayed unmatched. The CDR3 consists of 16 residues. Germline V lookup: CDR1 SGHVS, CDR2 FQNEAQ. CDR3 in amino acids: CASSPTPGQRNTEAFF. Written as DNA, the CDR3 is TGTGCCAGCAGCCCCACACCGGGACAGAGGAACACTGAAGCTTTCTTT.

V and J are TRBV12-3 or TRBV12-4 and TRBJ1-2, with D hard to call. There are 13 residues in the CDR3. The ends were cut back, 2 bases at V and 2 bases at J, with 6 bases in the middle. CDR3 residues: CASSLSKNYGYTF. The CDR3, as DNA: TGTGCCAGCAGTTTAAGCAAGAACTATGGCTACACCTTC.

The chain has TRBV27 and TRBJ1-1; 8 nucleotides agree with TRBD1. V lost 3 bases, J lost 1 base, and 13 bases stayed unmatched. This CDR3 comprises 18 residues. From germline, CDR1 is MNHEY and CDR2 SMNVEV (reference sequence). This CDR3 is CASSFEGTLQGGNTEAFF. The CDR3 coding sequence is TGTGCCAGCAGTTTTGAAGGGACCTTACAGGGGGGGAACACTGAAGCTTTCTTT.

The rearrangement joins TRBV5-4 to TRBJ2-1; TRBD1 is a possible D gene (6 bases). V was pared by 4 bases and J by 5 bases, with 16 bases between. The CDR3 has 15 residues. The germline V gene encodes CDR1 SGHNT and CDR2 YYREEE (reference sequence). CDR3 in DNA: TGTGCCAGCAGCCGGACGCCAAGGGGGAACAATGAGCAGTTCTTC. It specifies CASSRTPRGNNEQFF. Full variable domain (outside the CDR3, taken from reference TRBV5-4 and TRBJ2-1): ETGVTQSPTHLIKTRGQQVTLRCSSQSGHNTVSWYQQALGQGPQFIFQYYREEENGRGNFPPRFSGLQFPNYSSELNVNALELDDSALYLCASSRTPRGNNEQFFGPGTRLTVL.